A single sample gave rise to the 15 T cell receptor beta chains below, sequenced in a study of T cells in Graves' hyperthyroidism and ophthalmopathy. RNA transcripts were the template for amplifying TCR beta CDR3 regions. Using the HTBI primer set, a first-round RT-PCR was run on the TCR CDR3. Each CDR3 protein gets one entry after TCRdb re-called the multiplex PCR reads with MiXCR. Altogether roughly 510,000 distinct CDR3 sequences are present, under 25% being singletons, with the ten largest covering 26%. The sequenced sample consisted of blood. Receptor source: a man between 18 and 35 years old with Graves' hyperthyroidism.

This clonotype occurred a few times. This sequence joins TRBV28 and TRBJ1-5; 8 nucleotides agree with TRBD1. J gave up 7 bases and V 6 bases, and 8 bases lay outside the gene matches. The CDR3 loop spans 14 amino acids. Germline-derived CDR1 and CDR2 are MDHEN and SYDVKM. The CDR3 loop reads CASRITGGGQPQHF. The DNA for the CDR3 is TGTGCCAGCAGGATTACAGGGGGAGGACAGCCCCAGCATTTT.

This clonotype has a count of ten or more. J is TRBJ2-7 and V is TRBV28; 8 nucleotides align to TRBD1. The CDR3 is 13 amino acids. The trim removed 6 bases at V and 9 bases at J, leaving 10 bases unmatched. CDR1 is MDHEN, CDR2 SYDVKM, per germline. The CDR3: CASSYGTGAVQYF. As DNA, the CDR3 is TGTGCCAGCAGCTATGGGACAGGTGCTGTGCAGTACTTC.

This clonotype was counted many times. The rearrangement links TRBV11-2 to TRBJ2-5, with 8 nucleotides matching TRBD1. From germline, CDR1 is SGHAT and CDR2 FQNNGV. CDR3 length equals 18 residues. V was pared by 3 bases and J by 5 bases, with 17 bases of the junction left unmatched. CDR3 in DNA: TGTGCCAGCAGCTTTGAGTTTAGGGAGACAGGGGCTGCGGAGACCCAGTACTTC. This translates into CASSFEFRETGAAETQYF.

This clonotype has ten or more counts. This rearrangement joins TRBV29-1 to TRBJ1-1; 7 nucleotides agree with TRBD1. J gave up 1 base and V 6 bases, and 14 bases lay outside the gene matches. This CDR3 contains 16 residues. The germline V gene has CDR1 SQVTM and CDR2 ANQGSEA. The CDR3 bases are TGCAGCGTATCAAGGGGGCTCACAAAATCGAACACTGAAGCTTTCTTT. It translates to CSVSRGLTKSNTEAFF.

In this sample, this clonotype turned up many times. Sequence at one end of the junction differs from germline and may be a read error. This chain links TRBV2 with TRBJ1-1, with no clear D. This CDR3 region has 14 residues. Germline CDR1 and CDR2: SNHLY and FYNNEI. CDR3 DNA sequence: TGTGCCAACAGTGAATTTTTGGGGAACACTGAAGCTTTCTTT. This gives the protein CANSEFLGNTEAFF.

This clonotype was detected ten times or more. V gene TRBV28 combines with J gene TRBJ2-2; a weak D match, TRBD1 (6 bases). The CDR3 has 15 amino acids. The V end lost 3 bases, the J end lost 6 bases, and 14 bases lay between the germline ends. CDR1 is MDHEN, CDR2 SYDVKM, per germline. The CDR3: CASSLGAGRAGELFF. The CDR3 DNA follows: TGTGCCAGCAGTTTGGGGGCAGGGCGAGCCGGGGAGCTGTTTTTT.

This clonotype was seen a handful of times. This chain connects TRBV12-5 to TRBJ1-1; D call uncertain. From germline, CDR1 is LGHNT and CDR2 FRNRAP. V was shortened by 10 bases and J by 1 base, with 22 bases between the two germline ends. CDR3 size: 16 residues. The CDR3 region is CATRSEVGYPNTEAFF. The CDR3 DNA follows: TGTGCTACCCGCTCAGAGGTGGGGTATCCGAACACTGAAGCTTTCTTT.

This clonotype was seen ten or more times. The chain joins TRBV20-1 to TRBJ1-5; D might be TRBD1 (6 bases). Germline CDR1 reads DFQATT; CDR2 reads SNEGSKA (reference sequence). V shed 0 bases and J shed 7 bases, with 16 bases lying between them. The CDR3 runs to 15 residues. In DNA, the CDR3 is TGCAGTGCTAGAGACGGGACAAATATCCGGCAGCCCCAGCATTTT. This sequence encodes CSARDGTNIRQPQHF.

The table lists this clonotype with a few counts. The V gene is TRBV12-3 or TRBV12-4, the J gene TRBJ1-1; 11 bases align to TRBD1. This CDR3 has 16 amino acids. After removal of 4 bases from V and 0 bases from J, the junction contained 4 bases not matched to a gene. CDR3 sequence: CASSSDRGPMNTEAFF. The CDR3 DNA sequence: TGTGCCAGCAGTTCGGACAGGGGGCCCATGAACACTGAAGCTTTCTTT.

In its sample, this clonotype was seen a few times. Mismatch with germline at one junction end may stem from a read error. The chain couples TRBV4-1 to TRBJ2-5; a weak D match, TRBD2 (7 bases). The CDR3 runs 18 residues. Germline V gene sequence: CDR1 MGHRA, CDR2 YSYEKL. CDR3 sequence (DNA): TGCGCCAGCAGCCAAGTGGGGGGGGCAGGAGCCTTCCAAGAGACCAAGTACTTC. As protein: CASSQVGGAGAFQETKYF.

This clonotype was detected only once. This rearrangement joins TRBV6-4 to TRBJ1-1; 9 nucleotides line up with TRBD1. After removal of 7 bases from V and 1 base from J, the junction contained 7 bases not matched to a gene. The CDR3 contains 15 residues. The V gene's germline CDR1 is MRHNA and CDR2 SNTAGT. CDR3 in amino acids: CASIRQGERNTEAFF. CDR3 sequence (DNA): TGTGCCAGCATAAGACAGGGGGAAAGGAACACTGAAGCTTTCTTT.

The sample holds many counts of this clonotype. This chain links TRBV6-2 or TRBV6-3 with TRBJ1-5, with D hard to call. The germline gives CDR1 MNHEY, CDR2 SVGEGT. V shed 4 bases and J shed 0 bases, with 19 bases lying between them. This CDR3 has 18 amino acids. CDR3 sequence: CASSSQTLRRDSNQPQHF. As DNA, the CDR3 is TGTGCCAGCAGTTCACAGACCCTAAGGAGGGATAGCAATCAGCCCCAGCATTTT.

This clonotype was detected a few times. This chain uses TRBV19 with TRBJ1-2; D uncertain. Germline V gives CDR1 LNHDA, CDR2 SQIVND (reference sequence). Deletions cut 0 bases from V and 2 bases from J, with 4 bases between. There are 13 residues in the CDR3. The CDR3, as DNA: TGTGCCAGTAGTATAGACGGGAACTATGGCTACACCTTC. This gives the protein CASSIDGNYGYTF. Variable domain in full (rest from reference TRBV19 and TRBJ1-2): DGGITQSPKYLFRKEGQNVTLSCEQNLNHDAMYWYRQDPGQGLRLIYYSQIVNDFQKGDIAEGYSVSREKKESFPLTVTSAQKNPTAFYLCASSIDGNYGYTFGSGTRLTVV.

In its sample, this clonotype was seen a few times. This chain links TRBV29-1 with TRBJ1-2, with 7 bases identical to TRBD1. Trimming removed 8 bases from V and 7 bases from J; junction bases left unmatched: 16. The CDR3 extends over 14 amino acids. In germline, CDR1 is SQVTM, CDR2 ANQGSEA. The DNA for the CDR3 is TGCAGCCCCCATCAGAAGGGGGCGCTTCCTGGCTACACCTTC. It is translated as CSPHQKGALPGYTF.

This clonotype was seen at least ten times. This rearrangement joins TRBV27 to TRBJ2-7; weak D call: TRBD1 (5 bases). Trimming removed 2 bases at V and 2 bases at J, with 7 bases between. Germline CDR1 and CDR2: MNHEY and SMNVEV (reference sequence). The CDR3 extends over 13 amino acids. In DNA form, the CDR3 reads TGTGCCAGCAGTTTACAGGGCCCCTACGAGCAGTACTTC. Protein: CASSLQGPYEQYF.